This T cell receptor (beta chain) was profiled in a study of breast tumors, draining lymph nodes, adjacent tissues. Study-wide findings and caveats: Findings are consistent with lymph node origin and intratumoral expansion of most tumor T cells. Compared with basal-like, luminal-like tumors shared significantly more repertoire with nontumor tissue. Tumors had less TCR diversity than lymph nodes, more than nontumor tissue. That most tumor T cells come from lymph nodes remained unproven.

V shed 2 bases and J 3 bases; nucleotides not matched to a gene: 1. The germline V gene has CDR1 SGHTA and CDR2 FQGNSA. The CDR3 totals 14 residues. As for this clonotype: Its antigen is still unknown.

TCRdb fed the multiplex PCR reads into MiXCR, producing one record per CDR3 protein. This table holds about 35,000 distinct CDR3 sequences, 36% found once. Sequencing was carried out using breast tumor tissue. The genes are TRBV7-2 and TRBJ2-4; TRBD2 matches at 7 bases. The receptor comes from a female donor with breast cancer. Some clones in this sample may be carry-over from other donors' samples. Here the CDR3 DNA reads TGTGCCAGCAGCTTATGGGGGGGCAAAAACATTCAGTACTTC. It translates to CASSLWGGKNIQYF.